This is a list of T cell receptor beta chains from one sample in a study of blood T cell repertoires in COVID-19. Clones were read by immunoSEQ multiplex PCR, and TCRdb kept only the in-frame ones, dropping some. The repertoire includes fewer than 300,000 clones, roughly 87% of them detected once, and 10% to 15% sits in the top ten. Material for sequencing was peripheral blood. The receptors stem from a human donor in a cohort sampled during active COVID-19. The CDR3 runs from the conserved cysteine through the conserved F or W. A D gene is named only where the DNA matches it firmly. A row's size may be missing; if present it is once, few, many or a size class.

v_gene	abundance	j_gene	d_gene	CDR3nt	CDR3aa
TRBV29-1	-	TRBJ1-1	-	TGCAGCTTAAGAGGAGGTGGGAGAGGCACTGAAGCTTTCTTT	CSLRGGGRGTEAFF
TRBV6-2/TRBV6-3	once	TRBJ1-5	TRBD1	TGTGCCAGCAGTCGACAGGGGCCCGCCAATCAGCCCCAGCATTTT	CASSRQGPANQPQHF
TRBV5-1	-	TRBJ2-1	-	TGCGCCAGCAGCTTGGTGGTCGGCAGCGACAATGAGCAGTTCTTC	CASSLVVGSDNEQFF
TRBV5-1	-	TRBJ2-1	TRBD2	TGCGCCAGCAGCTTGTGGAGCGGGAAAGGTGAGCAGTTCTTC	CASSLWSGKGEQFF
TRBV6-1	-	TRBJ2-7	TRBD1	TGTGCCAGCAGGGAAGGGGTACCACAGGGGCCCTACGAGCAGTACTTC	CASREGVPQGPYEQYF
TRBV5-1	-	TRBJ1-1	-	TGCGCCAGCAGCTTGGGGGAGGGACACCCGTTTGGGGGCACTGAAGCTTTCTTT	CASSLGEGHPFGGTEAFF
TRBV7-6	-	TRBJ1-4	-	TGTGCCAGCAGCTTTACCTACAGGGTTTCGAATGAAAAACTGTTTTTT	CASSFTYRVSNEKLFF
TRBV10-2	-	TRBJ2-7	TRBD2	TGCGCCAGCAGTGAGTCAGGTAGCGGGATTAGCTCCTACGAGCAGTACTTC	CASSESGSGISSYEQYF
TRBV19	-	TRBJ1-5	-	TGTGCCAGTAGTACCACAAAGAATCAGCCCCAGCATTTT	CASSTTKNQPQHF
TRBV5-1	once	TRBJ1-6	TRBD1	TGCGCCAGCAGCCAGGGACAGTTTGGGAATTCACCCCTCCACTTT	CASSQGQFGNSPLHF
TRBV12-3/TRBV12-4	-	TRBJ1-1	-	TGTGCCAGCAGTCCGCCGGTACCTGAAGCTTTCTTT	CASSPPVPEAFF
TRBV18	-	TRBJ2-7	TRBD2	TGTGCCAGCTCACCCGGCCTAGCGGTTCCCTACGAGCAGTACTTC	CASSPGLAVPYEQYF
TRBV11-3	once	TRBJ2-1	TRBD1	TGTGCCAGCAGCACCGACAGGGCCGGGAAGCAGTTCTTC	CASSTDRAGKQFF
TRBV20-1	-	TRBJ2-1	-	TGCAGTGCTAGAGAAGTTAGGGGTGTCTTCTTC	CSAREVRGVFF
TRBV24-1	-	TRBJ2-5	TRBD1	TGTGCCACCAGTGTGGGACAGGGTAGAGTGGGGGAGACCCAGTACTTC	CATSVGQGRVGETQYF
TRBV14	-	TRBJ2-1	-	TGTGCCAGCAGCCAAGGTGAGGTAGGGAGTGAGCAGTTCTTC	CASSQGEVGSEQFF
TRBV9	-	TRBJ2-1	TRBD2	TGTGCCAGCACCACGGGACTAGCGGGAGAGTGGTCCTACAATGAGCAGTTCTTC	CASTTGLAGEWSYNEQFF